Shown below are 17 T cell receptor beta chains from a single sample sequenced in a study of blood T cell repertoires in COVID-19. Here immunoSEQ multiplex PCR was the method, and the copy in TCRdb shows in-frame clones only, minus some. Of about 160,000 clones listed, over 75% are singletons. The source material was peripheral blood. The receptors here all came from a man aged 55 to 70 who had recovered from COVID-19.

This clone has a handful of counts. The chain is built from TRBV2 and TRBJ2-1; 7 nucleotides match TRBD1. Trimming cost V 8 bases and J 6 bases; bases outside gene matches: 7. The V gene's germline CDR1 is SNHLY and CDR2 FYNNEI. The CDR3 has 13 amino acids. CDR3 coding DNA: TGTGCCAGCTCAAGGACAGGCTTCAATGAGCAGTTCTTC. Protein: CASSRTGFNEQFF.

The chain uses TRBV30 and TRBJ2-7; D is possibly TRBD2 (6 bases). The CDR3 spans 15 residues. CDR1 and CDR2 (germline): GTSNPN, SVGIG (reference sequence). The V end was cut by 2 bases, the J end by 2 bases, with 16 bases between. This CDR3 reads CAWSSGLLITYEQYF. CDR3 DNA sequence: TGTGCCTGGAGTTCTGGACTACTAATCACCTACGAGCAGTACTTC.

Here the CDR3 reads CASSPPGEYTEAFF. CDR3 sequence (DNA): TGTGCCAGCTCACCACCCGGGGAGTACACTGAAGCTTTCTTT. The chain is built from TRBV18 and TRBJ1-1; D unclear. There are 14 residues in the CDR3. The V and J ends lost 0 bases and 3 bases respectively, with 8 bases between them. Germline V gene sequence: CDR1 KGHSH, CDR2 LQKENI.

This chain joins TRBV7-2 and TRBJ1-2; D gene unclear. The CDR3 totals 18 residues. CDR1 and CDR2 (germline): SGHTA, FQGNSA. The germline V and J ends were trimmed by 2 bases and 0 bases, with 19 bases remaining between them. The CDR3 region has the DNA TGTGCCAGCAGCTTAATCTCTCGCAGTAGCACCACTAACTATGGCTACACCTTC. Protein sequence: CASSLISRSSTTNYGYTF. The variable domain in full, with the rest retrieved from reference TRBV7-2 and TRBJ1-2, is GAGVSQSPSNKVTEKGKDVELRCDPISGHTALYWYRQSLGQGLEFLIYFQGNSAPDKSGLPSDRFSAERTGGSVSTLTIQRTQQEDSAVYLCASSLISRSSTTNYGYTFGSGTRLTVV.

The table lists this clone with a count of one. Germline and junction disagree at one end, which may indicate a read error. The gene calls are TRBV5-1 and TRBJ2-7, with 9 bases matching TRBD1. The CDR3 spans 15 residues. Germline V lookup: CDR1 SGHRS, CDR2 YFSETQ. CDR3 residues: CASRLGQGLGYEQYF. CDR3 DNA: TGCGCCAGCAGGTTGGGACAGGGATTGGGCTACGAGCAGTACTTC.

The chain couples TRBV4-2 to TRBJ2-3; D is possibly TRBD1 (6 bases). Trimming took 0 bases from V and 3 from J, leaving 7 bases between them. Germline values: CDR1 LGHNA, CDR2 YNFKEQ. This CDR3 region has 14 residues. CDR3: CASSQDRGTDTQYF. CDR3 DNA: TGTGCCAGCAGCCAAGATAGGGGGACAGATACGCAGTATTTT.

The CDR3: CASTQGGTGRYEQYF. CDR3 coding DNA: TGTGCCAGCACCCAAGGGGGGACAGGGCGGTACGAGCAGTACTTC. The gene calls are TRBV7-2 and TRBJ2-7; TRBD1 matches at 9 bases. Germline-derived CDR1 and CDR2 are SGHTA and FQGNSA. With V trimmed by 7 bases and J by 4 bases, 11 bases remained unmatched. The CDR3 totals 15 residues.

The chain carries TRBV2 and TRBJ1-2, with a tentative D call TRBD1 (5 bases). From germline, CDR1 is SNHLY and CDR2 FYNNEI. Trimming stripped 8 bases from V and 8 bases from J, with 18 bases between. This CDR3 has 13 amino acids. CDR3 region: CASLRGGMRGYTF. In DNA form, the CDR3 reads TGTGCCAGCCTACGGGGGGGAATGAGGGGCTACACCTTC.

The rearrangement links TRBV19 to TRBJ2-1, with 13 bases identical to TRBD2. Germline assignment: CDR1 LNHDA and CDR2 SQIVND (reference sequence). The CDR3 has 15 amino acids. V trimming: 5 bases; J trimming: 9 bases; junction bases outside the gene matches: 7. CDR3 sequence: CASSFLLAGGSEQFF. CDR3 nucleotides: TGTGCCAGTAGTTTTTTACTAGCGGGGGGGTCTGAGCAGTTCTTC.

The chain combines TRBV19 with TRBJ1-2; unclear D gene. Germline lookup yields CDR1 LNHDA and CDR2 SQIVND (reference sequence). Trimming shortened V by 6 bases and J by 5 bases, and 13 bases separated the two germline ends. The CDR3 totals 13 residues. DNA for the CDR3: TGTGCCAGTAGCCCCAACCTAGTGTATGGCTACACCTTC. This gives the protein CASSPNLVYGYTF.

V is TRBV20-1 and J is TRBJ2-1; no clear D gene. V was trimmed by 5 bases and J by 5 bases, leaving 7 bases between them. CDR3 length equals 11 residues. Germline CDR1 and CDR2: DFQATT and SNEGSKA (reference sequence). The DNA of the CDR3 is TGCAGTGCTGTACTCGACAATGAGCAGTTCTTC. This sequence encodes CSAVLDNEQFF.

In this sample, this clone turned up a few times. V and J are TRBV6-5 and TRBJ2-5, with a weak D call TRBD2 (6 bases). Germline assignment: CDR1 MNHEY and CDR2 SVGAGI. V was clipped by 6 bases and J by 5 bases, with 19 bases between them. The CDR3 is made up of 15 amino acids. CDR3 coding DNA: TGTGCCAGCAGCTCACCGGGACTCAAAAGGGAGACCCAGTACTTC. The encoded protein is CASSSPGLKRETQYF.

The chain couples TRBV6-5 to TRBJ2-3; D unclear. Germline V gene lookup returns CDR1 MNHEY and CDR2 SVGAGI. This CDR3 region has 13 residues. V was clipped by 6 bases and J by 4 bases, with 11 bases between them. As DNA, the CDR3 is TGTGCCAGCAGATACCCAAATCCAGATACGCAGTATTTT. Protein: CASRYPNPDTQYF.

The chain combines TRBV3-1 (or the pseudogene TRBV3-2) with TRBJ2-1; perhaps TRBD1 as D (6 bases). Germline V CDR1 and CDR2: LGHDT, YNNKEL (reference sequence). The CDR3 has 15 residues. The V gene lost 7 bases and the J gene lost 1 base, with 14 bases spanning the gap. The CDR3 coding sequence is TGTGCCAGCACCTTAGAGGACAGATCCTACAATGAGCAGTTCTTC. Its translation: CASTLEDRSYNEQFF.

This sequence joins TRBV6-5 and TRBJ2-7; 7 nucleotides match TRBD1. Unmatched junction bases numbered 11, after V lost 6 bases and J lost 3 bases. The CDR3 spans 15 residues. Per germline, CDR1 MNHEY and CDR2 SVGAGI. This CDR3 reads CASRLGQAANYEQYF. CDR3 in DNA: TGTGCCAGCAGACTCGGACAGGCCGCTAACTACGAGCAGTACTTC.

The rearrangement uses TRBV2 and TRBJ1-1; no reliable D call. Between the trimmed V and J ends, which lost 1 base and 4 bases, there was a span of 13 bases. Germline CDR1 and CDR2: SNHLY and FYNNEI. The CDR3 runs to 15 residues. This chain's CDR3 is CASSEGVLGATEAFF. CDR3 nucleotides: TGTGCCAGCAGTGAAGGGGTACTGGGAGCCACTGAAGCTTTCTTT.

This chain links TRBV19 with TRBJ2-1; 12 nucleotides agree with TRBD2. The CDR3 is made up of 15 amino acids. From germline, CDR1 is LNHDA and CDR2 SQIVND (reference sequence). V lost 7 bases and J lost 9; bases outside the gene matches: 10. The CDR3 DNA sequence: TGTGCCAGTACCCCAGCCGGACTAGCGGGGATTGAGCAGTTCTTC. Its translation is CASTPAGLAGIEQFF.